This T cell receptor beta chain was identified during a study of blood T cells in healthy people across ages. With a J-beta primer mix and a sample-barcoded 5' primer, a second PCR ran 7 to 11 cycles. TCRdb reanalysed the 5' RACE reads using MiXCR and keeps one entry per CDR3 protein. The sample has 500,000 to 600,000 distinct CDR3 sequences, roughly a quarter seen once. V lost 2 bases to trimming and J lost 1 base, with 9 bases between them. From germline, CDR1 is MNHEY and CDR2 SVGEGT. This CDR3 has 15 amino acids. The V call is TRBV6-2 or TRBV6-3, the J call TRBJ1-3; no definite D call. The sequencing input was blood. The clonotype was recovered from a woman aged 70 to 79 in good health. Here the CDR3 DNA reads TGTGCCAGCAGTTACGAATGGGCGTCTGGAAACACCATATATTTT. Translation: CASSYEWASGNTIYF.